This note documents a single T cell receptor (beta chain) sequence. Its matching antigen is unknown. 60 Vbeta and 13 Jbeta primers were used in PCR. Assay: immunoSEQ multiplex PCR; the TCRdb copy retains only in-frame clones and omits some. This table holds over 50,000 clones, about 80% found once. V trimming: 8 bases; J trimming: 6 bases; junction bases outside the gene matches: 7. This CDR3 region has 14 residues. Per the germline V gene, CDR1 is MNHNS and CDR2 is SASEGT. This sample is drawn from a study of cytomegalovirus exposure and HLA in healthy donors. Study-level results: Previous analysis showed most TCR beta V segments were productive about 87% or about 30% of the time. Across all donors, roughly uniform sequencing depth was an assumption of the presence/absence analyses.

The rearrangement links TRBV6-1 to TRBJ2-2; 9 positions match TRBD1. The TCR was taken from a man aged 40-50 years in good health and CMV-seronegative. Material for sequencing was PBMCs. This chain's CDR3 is CASLGQGVAGELFF. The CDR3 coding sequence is TGTGCCAGCCTGGGACAGGGTGTCGCCGGGGAGCTGTTTTTT.